The 7 T cell receptor beta chains below come from one sample, sequenced in a study of CD8 T cells in Susac syndrome. RNA, at about 0.45 to 1 ug, was reverse transcribed with random hexamers. Using its own MiXCR run on the immunoSEQ multiplex PCR reads, TCRdb lists one record per CDR3 protein. The sample lists hundreds of thousands of distinct CDR3 sequences; 70% to 90% were seen once. Sequenced: CD8+ T cells from PBMCs. These receptors were obtained from a human donor with multiple sclerosis.

V is TRBV18 and J is TRBJ1-1; D gene uncertain. V shed 0 bases and J shed 6 bases, with 11 bases lying between them. The CDR3 extends over 14 amino acids. Germline V gene data show CDR1 as KGHSH and CDR2 as LQKENI. The CDR3 bases are TGTGCCAGCTCACCACCGGGTGACAAATCTGAAGCTTTCTTT. This codes for CASSPPGDKSEAFF. Supplemented by reference TRBV18 and TRBJ1-1, the full variable domain reads NAGVMQNPRHLVRRRGQEARLRCSPMKGHSHVYWYRQLPEEGLKFMVYLQKENIIDESGMPKERFSAEFPKEGPSILRIQQVVRGDSAAYFCASSPPGDKSEAFFGQGTRLTVV.

The CDR3 nucleotides read TGTGCCAGCAGCACCAACACCGGGGAGCTGTTTTTT. Translating it yields CASSTNTGELFF. This rearrangement joins TRBV9 to TRBJ2-2; D unresolved. Per the germline V gene, CDR1 is SGDLS and CDR2 is YYNGEE. Deletions cut 4 bases from V and 2 bases from J, with 3 bases between. This CDR3 region has 12 residues.

The chain uses TRBV30 and TRBJ2-1; D call uncertain. The length of the CDR3 is 11 residues. Deletions cut 1 base from V and 10 bases from J, with 8 bases between. CDR1 GTSNPN and CDR2 SVGIG come from the germline V gene (reference sequence). CDR3 residues: CAWSGSWEQFF. The DNA of the CDR3 is TGTGCCTGGAGTGGCAGCTGGGAGCAGTTCTTC.

CDR3 nucleotides: TGTGCCAGCAGCGTAGCGGGGGCGCCTGACTACGAGCAGTACTTC. It yields the protein CASSVAGAPDYEQYF. The rearrangement links TRBV9 to TRBJ2-7; D may be TRBD1 or TRBD2 (6 bases each). Germline V gives CDR1 SGDLS, CDR2 YYNGEE. Trimming shortened V by 0 bases and J by 3 bases, and 13 bases separated the two germline ends. This CDR3 region has 15 residues.

This CDR3 reads CSTGLRNTEAFF. CDR3 DNA sequence: TGCAGCACGGGACTTAGGAACACTGAAGCTTTCTTT. This chain connects TRBV29-1 to TRBJ1-1; tentative D call: TRBD1 (5 bases). The CDR3 length is 12 residues. V shed 8 bases and J shed 1 base, with 11 bases lying between them. Germline CDR1 SQVTM, CDR2 ANQGSEA.

CDR3 sequence: CSARDNGISGTSVPRDTQYF. The CDR3 region has the DNA TGCAGTGCTAGAGATAACGGGATATCCGGGACTAGCGTCCCCCGGGATACGCAGTATTTT. V is TRBV20-1 and J is TRBJ2-3, with TRBD2 matching 10 bases. V lost 0 bases and J lost 6; bases outside the gene matches: 21. Looked up from germline, CDR1 is DFQATT and CDR2 is SNEGSKA (reference sequence). This CDR3 has 20 amino acids.

The chain joins TRBV12-3 or TRBV12-4 to TRBJ2-2; D is undetermined. V was trimmed by 7 bases and J by 7 bases, leaving 10 bases between them. The CDR3 is made up of 12 amino acids. The CDR3 here is CASTADGGELFF. In DNA, the CDR3 is TGTGCCAGCACCGCGGACGGCGGGGAGCTGTTTTTT.